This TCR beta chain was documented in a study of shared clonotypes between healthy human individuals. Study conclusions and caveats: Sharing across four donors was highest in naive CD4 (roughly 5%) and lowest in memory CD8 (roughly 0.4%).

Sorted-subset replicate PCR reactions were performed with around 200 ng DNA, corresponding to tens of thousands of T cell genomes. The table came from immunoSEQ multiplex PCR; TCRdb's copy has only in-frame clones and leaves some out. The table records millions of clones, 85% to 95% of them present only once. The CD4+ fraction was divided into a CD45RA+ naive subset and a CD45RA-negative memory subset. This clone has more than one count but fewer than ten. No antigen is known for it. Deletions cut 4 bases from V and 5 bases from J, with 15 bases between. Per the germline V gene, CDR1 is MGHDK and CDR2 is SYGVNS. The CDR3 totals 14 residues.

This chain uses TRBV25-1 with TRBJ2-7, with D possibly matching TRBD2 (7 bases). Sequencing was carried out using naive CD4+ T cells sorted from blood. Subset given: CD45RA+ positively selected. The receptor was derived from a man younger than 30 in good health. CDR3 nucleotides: TGTGCCAGCAGTGGCGGGAGAGGGGGTCACGAGCAGTACTTC. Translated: CASSGGRGGHEQYF.